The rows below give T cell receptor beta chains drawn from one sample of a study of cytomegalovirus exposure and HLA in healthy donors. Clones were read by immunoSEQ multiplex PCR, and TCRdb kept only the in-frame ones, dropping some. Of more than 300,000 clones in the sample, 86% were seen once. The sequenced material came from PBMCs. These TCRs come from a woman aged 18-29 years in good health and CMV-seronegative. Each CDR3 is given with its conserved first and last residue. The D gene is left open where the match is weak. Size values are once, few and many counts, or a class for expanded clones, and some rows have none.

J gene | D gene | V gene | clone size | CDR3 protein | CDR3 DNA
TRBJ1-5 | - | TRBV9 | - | CASSNTGGEGQPQHF | TGTGCCAGCAGCAATACGGGGGGAGAGGGTCAGCCCCAGCATTTT
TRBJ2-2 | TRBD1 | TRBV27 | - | CASSQWTGTGELFF | TGTGCCAGCAGTCAGTGGACAGGCACCGGGGAGCTGTTTTTT
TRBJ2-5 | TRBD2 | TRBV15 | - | CATSREGWGSGTQETQYF | TGTGCCACCAGCAGAGAGGGGTGGGGTAGCGGGACCCAAGAGACCCAGTACTTC
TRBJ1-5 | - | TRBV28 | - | CASRSPVLNQPQHF | TGTGCCAGCAGGAGCCCGGTCCTCAATCAGCCCCAGCATTTT
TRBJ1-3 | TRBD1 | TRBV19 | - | CASSMTGDSGNTIYF | TGTGCCAGTAGTATGACAGGGGACTCTGGAAACACCATATATTTT
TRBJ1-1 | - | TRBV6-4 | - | CASSVNQGNTEAFF | TGTGCCAGCAGTGTGAATCAGGGAAACACTGAAGCTTTCTTT
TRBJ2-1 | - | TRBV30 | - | CAWSRKSGFGYNEQFF | TGTGCCTGGAGTCGGAAATCGGGATTCGGATACAATGAGCAGTTCTTC
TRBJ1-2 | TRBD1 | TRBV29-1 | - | CSVVKGGVGGYTF | TGCAGCGTTGTTAAAGGGGGCGTAGGTGGCTACACCTTC
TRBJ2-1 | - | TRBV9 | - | CASSALRNNEQFF | TGTGCCAGCAGCGCACTACGGAACAATGAGCAGTTCTTC
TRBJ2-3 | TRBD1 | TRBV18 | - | CASSPRQGKTDTQYF | TGTGCCAGCTCACCTAGACAGGGGAAGACAGATACGCAGTATTTT
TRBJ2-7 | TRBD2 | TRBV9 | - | CASSVGIAGAPVQQYF | TGTGCCAGCAGCGTAGGGATAGCGGGAGCACCTGTGCAGCAGTACTTC
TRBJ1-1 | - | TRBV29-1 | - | CSVLGGIMNTEAFF | TGCAGCGTCTTAGGGGGAATCATGAACACTGAAGCTTTCTTT
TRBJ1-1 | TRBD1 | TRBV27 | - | CASSPPGQGEAFF | TGTGCCAGCAGTCCGCCGGGACAGGGAGAAGCTTTCTTT
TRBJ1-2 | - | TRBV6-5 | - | CASGGEGYGYTF | TGTGCCTCGGGGGGAGAGGGCTATGGCTACACCTTC
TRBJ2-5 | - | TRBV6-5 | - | CASSPIRGGQETQYF | TGTGCCAGCAGCCCAATTAGGGGGGGCCAAGAGACCCAGTACTTC
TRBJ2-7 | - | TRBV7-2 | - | CASSLVVDGGGEQYF | TGTGCCAGCAGCTTAGTGGTGGATGGGGGAGGCGAGCAGTACTTC
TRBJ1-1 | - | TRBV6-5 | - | CASSTTPNTEAFF | TGTGCCAGCAGTACCACACCTAACACTGAAGCTTTCTTT
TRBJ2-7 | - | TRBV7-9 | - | CASSDSGLPQYRRSYEQYF | TGTGCCAGCAGCGATTCCGGACTCCCACAATACCGGAGGTCCTACGAGCAGTACTTC
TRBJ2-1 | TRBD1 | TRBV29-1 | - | CSVSGTANRNEQFF | TGCAGCGTTTCCGGGACAGCGAACCGGAATGAGCAGTTCTTC
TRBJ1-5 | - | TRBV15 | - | CATSRGGRQVGIIQPQHF | TGTGCCACCAGCAGAGGTGGGAGGCAGGTGGGGATAATTCAGCCCCAGCATTTT
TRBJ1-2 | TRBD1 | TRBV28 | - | CASSAAQQGGYGYTF | TGTGCCAGCAGTGCCGCCCAACAGGGGGGTTATGGCTACACCTTC
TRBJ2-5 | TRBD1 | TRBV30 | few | CAWSGQGSETQYF | TGTGCCTGGAGTGGACAGGGGTCGGAGACCCAGTACTTC
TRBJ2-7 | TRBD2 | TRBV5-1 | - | CASSLAAASGASYEQYF | TGCGCCAGCAGCTTGGCCGCCGCTAGCGGAGCATCCTACGAGCAGTACTTC
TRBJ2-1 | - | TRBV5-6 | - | CASSLLKSSYNEQFF | TGTGCCAGCAGCCTACTTAAGAGTTCCTACAATGAGCAGTTCTTC
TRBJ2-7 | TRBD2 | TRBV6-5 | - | CASSYWTSDSYEQYF | TGTGCCAGCAGTTATTGGACTAGCGACTCCTACGAGCAGTACTTC
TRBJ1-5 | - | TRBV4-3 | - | CASSRDDRSDSNQPQHF | TGCGCCAGCAGCCGAGACGACAGATCAGACAGCAATCAGCCCCAGCATTTT
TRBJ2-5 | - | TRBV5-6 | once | CASSLGRGLETQYF | TGTGCCAGCAGCTTGGGCAGGGGTTTAGAGACCCAGTACTTC
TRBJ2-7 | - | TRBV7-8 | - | CASSLTGPYEQYF | TGTGCCAGCAGCTTGACAGGACCCTACGAGCAGTACTTC
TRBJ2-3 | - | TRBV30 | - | CAWSQTHTDTQYF | TGTGCCTGGAGCCAGACTCACACAGATACGCAGTATTTT
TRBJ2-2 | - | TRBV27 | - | CATRSRGLLNTGELFF | TGTGCCACCAGGTCCAGAGGCCTTTTGAACACCGGGGAGCTGTTTTTT
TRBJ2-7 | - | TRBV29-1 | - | CSVRGLFLGEQYF | TGCAGCGTCAGAGGGCTGTTCCTGGGCGAGCAGTACTTC
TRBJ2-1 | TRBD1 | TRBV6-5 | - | CASSYSSGGFGQFF | TGTGCCAGCAGTTACTCGTCAGGGGGTTTCGGGCAGTTCTTC
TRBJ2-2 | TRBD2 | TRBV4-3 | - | CASSQVGLAGANTGELFF | TGCGCCAGCAGCCAAGTTGGACTAGCGGGTGCGAACACCGGGGAGCTGTTTTTT
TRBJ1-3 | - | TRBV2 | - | CASIEGLRRGNTIYF | TGTGCCAGCATCGAGGGACTCCGCCGGGGAAACACCATATATTTT
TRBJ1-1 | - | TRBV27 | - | CASSWLEGGVGTEAFF | TGTGCCAGCAGTTGGCTTGAAGGGGGAGTGGGCACTGAAGCTTTCTTT
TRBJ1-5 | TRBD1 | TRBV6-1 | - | CASSARDRDQPQHF | TGTGCCAGCAGTGCCCGGGACAGAGATCAGCCCCAGCATTTT
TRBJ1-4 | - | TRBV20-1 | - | CSAPRQQKLFF | TGCAGTGCTCCTCGACAGCAAAAACTGTTTTTT
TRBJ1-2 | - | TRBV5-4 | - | CASSFGQDWTRHGYTF | TGTGCCAGCAGCTTTGGCCAGGACTGGACCCGTCATGGCTACACCTTC
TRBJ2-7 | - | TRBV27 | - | CASSRGGPRYEQYF | TGTGCCAGCAGCCGAGGAGGGCCGCGCTACGAGCAGTACTTC
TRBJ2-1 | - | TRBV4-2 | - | CASSQPLTPVDNEQFF | TGTGCCAGCAGCCAACCTCTGACTCCGGTAGACAATGAGCAGTTCTTC
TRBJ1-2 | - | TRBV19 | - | CASSGNNYGYTF | TGTGCCAGTAGCGGGAATAACTATGGCTACACCTTC
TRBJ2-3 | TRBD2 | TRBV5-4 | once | CASSPTSGRAGSAQYF | TGTGCCAGCAGCCCGACTAGCGGGAGGGCCGGGAGTGCGCAGTATTTT
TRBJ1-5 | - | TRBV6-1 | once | CASSGDWASFNQPQHF | TGTGCCAGCAGTGGCGATTGGGCCAGCTTCAATCAGCCCCAGCATTTT
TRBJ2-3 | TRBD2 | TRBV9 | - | CASSVRREGTDTQYF | TGTGCCAGCAGCGTAAGGCGGGAGGGCACAGATACGCAGTATTTT
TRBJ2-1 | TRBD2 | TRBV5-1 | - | CASSFRLASSYNEQFF | TGCGCCAGCAGCTTTAGACTAGCGAGCTCCTACAATGAGCAGTTCTTC
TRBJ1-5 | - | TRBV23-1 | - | CASSPTITGGSNQPQHF | TGCGCCAGCAGTCCGACTATAACCGGGGGGAGCAATCAGCCCCAGCATTTT
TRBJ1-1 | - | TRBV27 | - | CASSSPPTGVNTEAFF | TGTGCCAGCAGTTCCCCCCCGACAGGCGTGAACACTGAAGCTTTCTTT
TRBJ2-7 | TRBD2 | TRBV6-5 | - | CASSYSAGADYEQYF | TGTGCCAGCAGTTACTCGGCGGGAGCGGACTACGAGCAGTACTTC
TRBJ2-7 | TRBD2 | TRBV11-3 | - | CASSFGSGSWYEQYF | TGTGCCAGCAGCTTTGGGAGCGGGAGTTGGTACGAGCAGTACTTC
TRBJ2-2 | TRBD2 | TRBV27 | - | CASSTLAGAPGGGELFF | TGTGCCAGCTCAACGTTAGCGGGAGCGCCGGGGGGCGGGGAGCTGTTTTTT
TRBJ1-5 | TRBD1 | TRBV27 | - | CASSPGQDSSGNQPQHF | TGTGCCAGCAGTCCTGGACAGGACTCGTCGGGCAATCAGCCCCAGCATTTT
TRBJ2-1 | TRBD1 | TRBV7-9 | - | CASFPSRDRNNEQFF | TGTGCCAGTTTCCCTTCCCGGGACAGAAACAATGAGCAGTTCTTC
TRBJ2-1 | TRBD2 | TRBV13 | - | CASRSGGGYNEQFF | TGTGCCAGCAGATCGGGAGGGGGCTACAATGAGCAGTTCTTC
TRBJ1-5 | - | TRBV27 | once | CASPGGVGSNQPQHF | TGTGCCAGCCCTGGGGGGGTCGGAAGCAATCAGCCCCAGCATTTT